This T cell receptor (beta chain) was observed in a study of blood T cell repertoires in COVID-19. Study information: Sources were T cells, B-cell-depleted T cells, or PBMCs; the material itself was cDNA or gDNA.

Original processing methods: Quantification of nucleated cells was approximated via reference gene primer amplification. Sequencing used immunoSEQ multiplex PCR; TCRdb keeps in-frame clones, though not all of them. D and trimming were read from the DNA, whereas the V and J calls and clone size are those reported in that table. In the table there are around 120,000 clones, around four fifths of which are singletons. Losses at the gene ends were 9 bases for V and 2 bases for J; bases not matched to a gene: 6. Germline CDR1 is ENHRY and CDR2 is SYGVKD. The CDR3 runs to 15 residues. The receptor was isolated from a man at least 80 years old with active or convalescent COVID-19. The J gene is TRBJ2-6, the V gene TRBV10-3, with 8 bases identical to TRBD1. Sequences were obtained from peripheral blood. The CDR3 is CAINPQGAGANVLTF. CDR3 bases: TGTGCCATAAACCCACAGGGGGCTGGGGCCAACGTCCTGACTTTC.